Following are 20 T cell receptor beta chains from one sample sequenced in a study of T cell responses to AZD1222 COVID-19 vaccine. Assay: immunoSEQ multiplex PCR; the TCRdb copy retains only in-frame clones and omits some. Of around 150,000 clones in the sample, 94% were seen once. Specimen: peripheral blood, collected on day 0 of AZD1222 vaccination. Every receptor here comes from an adult in good health.

The chain has TRBV29-1 and TRBJ2-5, with D perhaps assigned TRBD1 or TRBD2 (6 bases each). Trimming cost V 2 bases and J 2 bases, with 15 bases left between them. CDR1 SQVTM and CDR2 ANQGSEA come from the germline V gene. The CDR3 consists of 15 residues. The CDR3 nucleotides read TGCAGCGTTGAACCCCCGGGGGCGGCACAAGAGACCCAGTACTTC. Translating gives CSVEPPGAAQETQYF.

The rearrangement uses TRBV6-5 and TRBJ1-1; possible D gene TRBD1, 6 bases. The CDR3 extends over 15 amino acids. V lost 6 bases to trimming and J lost 1 base, with 15 bases between them. Germline V lookup: CDR1 MNHEY, CDR2 SVGAGI. CDR3 sequence (DNA): TGTGCCAGCAGGACCCCACAGGGACCGAACACTGAAGCTTTCTTT. It codes for CASRTPQGPNTEAFF.

This rearrangement joins TRBV6-2 or TRBV6-3 to TRBJ1-3; D ambiguous. Germline loops: CDR1 MNHEY, CDR2 SVGEGT. The ends were cut back, 0 bases at V and 4 bases at J, with 16 bases in the middle. CDR3 length equals 17 residues. CDR3 DNA: TGTGCCAGCAGTTACTCGATTGACTCCGGGGAAGGAAACACCATATATTTT. This gives the protein CASSYSIDSGEGNTIYF.

CDR3 coding DNA: TGTGCCAGCAGGCTCAGGATTTTGAACACCGGGGAGCTGTTTTTT. This gives the protein CASRLRILNTGELFF. The chain combines TRBV28 with TRBJ2-2; D gene unclear. This CDR3 is 15 amino acids long. Germline values: CDR1 MDHEN, CDR2 SYDVKM. Trimming pared 6 bases from V and 1 base from J, leaving 12 bases between.

The chain is built from TRBV28 and TRBJ1-5; TRBD1 agrees at 7 bases. The germline CDR1 and CDR2 sequences are MDHEN and SYDVKM. This CDR3 comprises 14 residues. Trimming took 4 bases from V and 1 from J; bases not matched to a gene: 1. CDR3 sequence reads: CASSSGGSNQPQHF. The CDR3 DNA sequence: TGTGCCAGCAGTTCAGGGGGGAGCAATCAGCCCCAGCATTTT.

The chain uses TRBV28 and TRBJ2-1, with D perhaps matching TRBD2 (5 bases). This CDR3 is built from 13 residues. Looked up from germline, CDR1 is MDHEN and CDR2 is SYDVKM. Trimming pared 4 bases from V and 10 bases from J, leaving 14 bases between. The CDR3 sequence: CASSSKRPREQFF. The CDR3 DNA reads as TGTGCCAGCAGTTCAAAGCGGCCCCGGGAGCAGTTCTTC.

The chain has TRBV7-3 and TRBJ1-6; no clear D. CDR1 and CDR2 from the germline V gene are SGHTA and FQGTGA. This CDR3 has 15 amino acids. V lost 6 bases and J lost 7, with 16 bases in between. CDR3 DNA: TGTGCCAGCAGTCTCGAATCAGGTTCCAATTCACCCCTCCACTTT. The encoded protein is CASSLESGSNSPLHF.

This chain joins TRBV2 and TRBJ1-2, with D unresolved. V lost 3 bases and J lost 1, with 12 bases in between. The CDR3 is made up of 15 amino acids. Germline V CDR1 and CDR2: SNHLY, FYNNEI. The CDR3 bases are TGTGCCAGCAGTGAGCTGGGGATGGGTAACTATGGCTACACCTTC. It codes for CASSELGMGNYGYTF.

This clone was detected only a few times. This chain uses TRBV6-1 with TRBJ1-5, with D unclear. This CDR3 spans 13 amino acids. CDR1 is MNHNS and CDR2 is SASEGT in the germline V gene. Between the trimmed V and J ends, which lost 1 base and 6 bases, there was a span of 7 bases. This CDR3 is CASSEEGAQPQHF. The CDR3 coding sequence is TGTGCCAGCAGTGAAGAAGGAGCTCAGCCCCAGCATTTT.

CDR3 sequence reads: CASSLYKFSTSGQREQYF. Written as DNA, the CDR3 is TGTGCCAGCAGCTTGTATAAGTTCTCGACTAGCGGGCAGAGGGAGCAGTACTTC. The chain uses TRBV11-2 and TRBJ2-7; 10 nucleotides agree with TRBD2. Trimming cost V 3 bases and J 7 bases; bases outside gene matches: 18. Germline V gene sequence: CDR1 SGHAT, CDR2 FQNNGV. The length of the CDR3 is 18 residues.

The chain employs TRBV9 and TRBJ2-7; 14 nucleotides agree with TRBD2. The CDR3 loop spans 16 amino acids. Germline V gives CDR1 SGDLS, CDR2 YYNGEE. V was pared by 4 bases and J by 7 bases, with 10 bases of the junction left unmatched. The CDR3 DNA follows: TGTGCCAGCAGCCAACGAGGGACTAGCGGGAGTAGTGAGCAGTACTTC. Translation: CASSQRGTSGSSEQYF.

V usage is TRBV12-3 or TRBV12-4 and J usage is TRBJ1-2; D perhaps matches TRBD1 (5 bases). The CDR3 loop spans 13 amino acids. The V end was cut by 5 bases, the J end by 6 bases, with 13 bases between. The CDR3 bases are TGTGCCAGCAGTCAATTCAGGGCAGATGGCTACACCTTC. Amino acids: CASSQFRADGYTF.

The V gene is TRBV18, the J gene TRBJ2-7, with 10 bases identical to TRBD1. The CDR3 is 15 residues long. The V gene's germline CDR1 is KGHSH and CDR2 LQKENI. The V and J ends lost 0 bases and 7 bases, in that order; junction bases with no gene match: 6. The DNA for the CDR3 is TGTGCCAGCTCACCACCAATGGGACAGGGGTTAGAGCAGTACTTC. Encoded protein: CASSPPMGQGLEQYF.

The chain combines TRBV14 with TRBJ1-1; no firm D call. CDR1 is SGHDN, CDR2 FVKESK, per germline. The V end was cut by 0 bases, the J end by 4 bases, with 9 bases between. The length of the CDR3 is 14 residues. The CDR3 sequence is CASSQEGGGTEAFF. The DNA for the CDR3 is TGTGCCAGCAGCCAAGAGGGTGGAGGCACTGAAGCTTTCTTT.

This clone was seen a few times. The rearrangement uses TRBV5-1 and TRBJ2-3, with a possible D match to TRBD2 (5 bases). This CDR3 comprises 17 residues. Germline V gives CDR1 SGHRS, CDR2 YFSETQ. V dropped 0 bases and J dropped 4 bases, with 18 bases sitting between them. The CDR3 reads CASSLAYRSGSPDTQYF. The CDR3 nucleotides read TGCGCCAGCAGCTTGGCCTACCGATCGGGGAGCCCAGATACGCAGTATTTT.

This clone was counted a few times. V gene TRBV5-5 combines with J gene TRBJ1-1; D uncertain. CDR1 is SGHKS, CDR2 YYEKEE, per germline (reference sequence). The V and J ends lost 2 bases and 0 bases respectively, with 17 bases between them. This CDR3 has 17 amino acids. The CDR3 coding sequence is TGTGCCAGCAGCTTCTCTTATCACCCTTCTATGAACACTGAAGCTTTCTTT. Translation gives CASSFSYHPSMNTEAFF. The full variable domain, its missing parts supplied by reference TRBV5-5 and TRBJ1-1, is DAGVTQSPTHLIKTRGQQVTLRCSPISGHKSVSWYQQVLGQGPQFIFQYYEKEERGRGNFPDRFSARQFPNYSSELNVNALLLGDSALYLCASSFSYHPSMNTEAFFGQGTRLTVV.

The chain couples TRBV5-1 to TRBJ2-7; D unclear. From germline, CDR1 is SGHRS and CDR2 YFSETQ. The CDR3 sequence is 14 residues long. Trimming left V 2 bases short and J 1 base short, with 10 bases between. This CDR3 reads CASSLLAGSYEQYF. In DNA form, the CDR3 reads TGCGCCAGCAGCTTACTGGCCGGGTCCTACGAGCAGTACTTC.

V usage is TRBV28 and J usage is TRBJ2-7, with D possibly matching TRBD1 (5 bases). CDR3 length equals 14 residues. CDR1 MDHEN and CDR2 SYDVKM come from the germline V gene. Between the trimmed V and J ends, which lost 5 bases and 0 bases, there was a span of 11 bases. CDR3 in DNA: TGTGCCAGCAGTCCCCCAGGGAACTCCTACGAGCAGTACTTC. As protein: CASSPPGNSYEQYF.

The V call is TRBV6-5, the J call TRBJ1-2; tentative D call: TRBD1 (5 bases). V lost 8 bases to trimming and J lost 6 bases, with 13 bases between them. The CDR3 consists of 12 residues. Germline CDR1 is MNHEY and CDR2 is SVGAGI. The CDR3 sequence is CASATLRDGYTF. CDR3 nucleotides: TGTGCCAGCGCTACCCTCAGGGATGGCTACACCTTC.

The V call is TRBV2, the J call TRBJ1-1; 8 bases are a match to TRBD1. Germline-derived CDR1 and CDR2 are SNHLY and FYNNEI. Trimming cost V 11 bases and J 5 bases; bases outside gene matches: 10. CDR3 size: 13 residues. The CDR3: CAPSDRAGTEAFF. The CDR3 DNA reads TGTGCCCCGTCGGACAGGGCGGGAACTGAAGCTTTCTTT.